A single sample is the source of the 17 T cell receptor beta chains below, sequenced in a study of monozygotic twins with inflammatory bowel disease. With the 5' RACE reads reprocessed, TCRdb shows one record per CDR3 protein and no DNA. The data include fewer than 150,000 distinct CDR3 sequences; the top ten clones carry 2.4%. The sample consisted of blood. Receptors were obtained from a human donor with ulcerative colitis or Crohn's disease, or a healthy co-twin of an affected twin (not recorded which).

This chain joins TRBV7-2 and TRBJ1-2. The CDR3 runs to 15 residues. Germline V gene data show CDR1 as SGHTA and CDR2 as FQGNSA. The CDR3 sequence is CASSLGGYSNYGYTF.

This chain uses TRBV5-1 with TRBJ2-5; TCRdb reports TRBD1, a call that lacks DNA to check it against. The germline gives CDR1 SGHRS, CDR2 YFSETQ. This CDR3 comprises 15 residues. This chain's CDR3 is CASSWGTGNGETQYF. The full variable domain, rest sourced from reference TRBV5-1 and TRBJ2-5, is KAGVTQTPRYLIKTRGQQVTLSCSPISGHRSVSWYQQTPGQGLQFLFEYFSETQRNKGNFPGRFSGRQFSNSRSEMNVSTLELGDSALYLCASSWGTGNGETQYFGPGTRLLVL.

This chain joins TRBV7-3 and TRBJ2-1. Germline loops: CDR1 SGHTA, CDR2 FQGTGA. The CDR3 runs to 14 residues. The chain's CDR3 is CASSRAGSYNEQFF.

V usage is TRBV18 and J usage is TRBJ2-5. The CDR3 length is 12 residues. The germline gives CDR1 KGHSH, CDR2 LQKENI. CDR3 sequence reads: CASSPHQETQYF.

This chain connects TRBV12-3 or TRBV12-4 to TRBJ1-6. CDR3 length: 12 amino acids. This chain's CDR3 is CASSFTDSPLHF.

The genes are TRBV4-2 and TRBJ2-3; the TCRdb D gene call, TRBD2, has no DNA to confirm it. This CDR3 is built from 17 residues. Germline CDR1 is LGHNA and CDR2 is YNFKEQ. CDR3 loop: CASSHGGLAGGTDTQYF.

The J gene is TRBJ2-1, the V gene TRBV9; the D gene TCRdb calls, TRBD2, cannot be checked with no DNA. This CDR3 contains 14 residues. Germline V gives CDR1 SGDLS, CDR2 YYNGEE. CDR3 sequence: CASSQGGVGNEQFF.

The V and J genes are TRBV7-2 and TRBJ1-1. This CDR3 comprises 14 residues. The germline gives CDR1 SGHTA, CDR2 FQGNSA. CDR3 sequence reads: CASTFYGMNTEAFF. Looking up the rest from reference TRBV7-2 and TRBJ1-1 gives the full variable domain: GAGVSQSPSNKVTEKGKDVELRCDPISGHTALYWYRQSLGQGLEFLIYFQGNSAPDKSGLPSDRFSAERTGGSVSTLTIQRTQQEDSAVYLCASTFYGMNTEAFFGQGTRLTVV.

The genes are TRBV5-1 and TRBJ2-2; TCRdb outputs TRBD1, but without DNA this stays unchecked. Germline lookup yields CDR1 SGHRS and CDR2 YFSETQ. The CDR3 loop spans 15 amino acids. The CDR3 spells CASSFSTGSTGELFF.

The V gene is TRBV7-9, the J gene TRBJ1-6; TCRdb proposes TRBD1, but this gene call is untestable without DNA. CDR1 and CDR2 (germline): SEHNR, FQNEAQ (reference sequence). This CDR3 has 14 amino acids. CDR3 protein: CASSPQGNNSPLHF.

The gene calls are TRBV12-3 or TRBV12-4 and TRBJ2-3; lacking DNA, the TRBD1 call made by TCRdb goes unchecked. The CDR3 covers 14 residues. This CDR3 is CASSLRGLTDTQYF.

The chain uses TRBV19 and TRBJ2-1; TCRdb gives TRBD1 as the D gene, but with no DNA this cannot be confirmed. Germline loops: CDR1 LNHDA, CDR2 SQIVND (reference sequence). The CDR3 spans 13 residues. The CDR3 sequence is CASSRDSHNEQFF.

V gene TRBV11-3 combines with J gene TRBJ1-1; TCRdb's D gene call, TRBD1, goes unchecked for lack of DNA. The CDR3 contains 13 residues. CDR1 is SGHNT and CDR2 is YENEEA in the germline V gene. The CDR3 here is CASSLGPGTEAFF.

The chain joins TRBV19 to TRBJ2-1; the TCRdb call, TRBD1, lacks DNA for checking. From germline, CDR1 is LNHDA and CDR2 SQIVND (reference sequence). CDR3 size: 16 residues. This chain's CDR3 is CASSFTHQVAYNEQFF.

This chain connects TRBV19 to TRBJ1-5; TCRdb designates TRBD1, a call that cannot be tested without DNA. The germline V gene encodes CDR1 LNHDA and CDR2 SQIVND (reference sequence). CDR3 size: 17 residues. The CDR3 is CASSMRDRGRGNQPQHF.

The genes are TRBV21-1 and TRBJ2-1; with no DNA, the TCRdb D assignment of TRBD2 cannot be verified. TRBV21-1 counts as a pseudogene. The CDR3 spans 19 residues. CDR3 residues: CASSKPTLAGGSSYNEQFF.

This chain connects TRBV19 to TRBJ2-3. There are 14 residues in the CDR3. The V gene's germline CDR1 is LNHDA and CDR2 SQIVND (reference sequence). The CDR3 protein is CASSPIGVSVAQYF.